This T cell receptor (beta chain) was retrieved from a study of cytomegalovirus exposure and HLA in healthy donors. Findings and limits, study-wide: Prior analysis indicated that the majority of TCR beta V segments exhibited productivity approximately 87% or approximately 30% of the time. High sensitivity and specificity were reportedly achieved when the classifier diagnosed cytomegalovirus status.

On this clone: Its antigen is currently unknown.

This CDR3 has 12 amino acids. V gave up 7 bases and J gave up 5 bases, with 9 bases separating them. Per germline, CDR1 LNHDA and CDR2 SQIVND (reference sequence). PCR employed 60 Vbeta and 13 Jbeta primers. The table came from immunoSEQ multiplex PCR; TCRdb's copy has only in-frame clones and leaves some out. The sample has tens of thousands of clones; the top ten hold about 17%. The material sequenced was PBMCs. This chain links TRBV19 with TRBJ1-5; no clear D. The source of this sequence is a male donor in good health and CMV-seronegative. CDR3 in DNA: TGTGCCAGTACATCGGTTGATCAGCCCCAGCATTTT. Translated, it gives CASTSVDQPQHF.